This is a list of T cell receptor beta chains from one sample in a study of spatial heterogeneity in lung cancer. TCRdb re-analysed the 5' RACE reads in MiXCR, keeping a single row per CDR3 protein. The profile covers tens of thousands of distinct CDR3 sequences, with 9.5% to 15% appearing a single time and more than 40% taken by the ten largest. This specimen consisted of PBMCs, obtained at surgery. Receptor source: a male donor with early-stage non-small cell lung cancer. Each CDR3 is given with its conserved first and last residue. D genes are given only for firm matches. Not all rows give a size; the values are once, few, many and, for expanded clones, a class.

j_call v_call d_call clone_size cdr3_aa cdr3_nt
TRBJ1-1 TRBV28 NA NA CASSLWGQNTEAFF TGTGCCAGCAGTTTATGGGGCCAGAACACTGAAGCTTTCTTT
TRBJ2-7 TRBV7-2 NA NA CASSFDGYSYEQYF TGTGCCAGCAGCTTTGACGGGTATTCCTACGAGCAGTACTTC
TRBJ2-1 TRBV4-3 NA few CASSQDGGSYNEQFF TGCGCCAGCAGCCAAGATGGGGGCTCCTACAATGAGCAGTTCTTC
TRBJ1-1 TRBV9 NA NA CASSVAGQRTEAFF TGTGCCAGCAGCGTAGCAGGTCAGAGGACTGAAGCTTTCTTT
TRBJ2-1 TRBV27 NA NA CASNPGSYNEQFF TGTGCCAGCAACCCGGGCTCCTACAATGAGCAGTTCTTC
TRBJ1-4 TRBV4-1 TRBD1 NA CASSLDRGVEKLFF TGCGCCAGCAGCCTGGACAGGGGTGTTGAAAAACTGTTTTTT
TRBJ2-1 TRBV7-2 TRBD2 few CASSLGGTSEDEQFF TGTGCCAGCAGCTTAGGGGGGACTAGCGAGGATGAGCAGTTCTTC
TRBJ2-1 TRBV5-1 NA NA CASSLAGEQFF TGCGCCAGCAGCTTAGCGGGTGAGCAGTTCTTC
TRBJ2-7 TRBV18 TRBD2 few CVSSPTSGGSYEQYF TGTGTCAGCTCACCGACTAGCGGGGGGTCCTACGAGCAGTACTTC
TRBJ2-7 TRBV19 NA many CASSPRGKSYEQYF TGTGCCAGTAGTCCTCGAGGGAAATCCTACGAGCAGTACTTC
TRBJ2-7 TRBV7-3 TRBD2 NA CASPKREPLYEQYF TGTGCCAGCCCCAAGCGGGAGCCCCTCTACGAGCAGTACTTC
TRBJ2-5 TRBV20-1 TRBD1 few CSARDRNRGSVETQYF TGCAGTGCTAGAGATCGCAACAGGGGATCGGTCGAGACCCAGTACTTC
TRBJ1-6 TRBV3-1 TRBD1 NA CASSPRRGSPLHF TGTGCCAGCAGCCCTCGCAGGGGGTCACCCCTCCACTTT
TRBJ2-7 TRBV7-9 NA many CASSQGQGEQYF TGTGCCAGCAGCCAGGGCCAGGGGGAGCAGTACTTC
TRBJ1-2 TRBV4-2 NA many CASSQVAQNYGYTF TGTGCCAGCAGCCAAGTCGCGCAGAACTATGGCTACACCTTC
TRBJ2-7 TRBV6-2/TRBV6-3 NA NA CASSADSTYEQYF TGTGCCAGCAGTGCCGACAGTACCTACGAGCAGTACTTC